This is a list of T cell receptor beta chains from one sample in a study of blood T cell repertoires in COVID-19. The data were produced by immunoSEQ multiplex PCR, yet TCRdb's version contains in-frame clones alone and is incomplete. The sample yields fewer than 300,000 clones, around 90% seen once. Sequenced input: PBMCs or T cells enriched from blood (not recorded which). All receptors derive from a woman in her twenties or thirties who had recovered from COVID-19. Each CDR3 is given without its conserved first and last residue. Expanded clones are given a class, and other clones once, few, many or no size at all.

v_gene	abundance	CDR3aa
TRBV14	NA	ASSQDWSGSTDTQY
TRBV6-2/TRBV6-3	NA	ASSRIRDLPYEQY
TRBV3-1/TRBV3-2	NA	ASSQDLQARPDTQY
TRBV6-2/TRBV6-3	NA	ASSYTIGTDSNQPQH
TRBV28	NA	ASSELNRAHGSGELF
TRBV24-1	NA	ATRSGGFDGYT
TRBV5-5	NA	ASSLNAGFGNQPQH
TRBV3-1/TRBV3-2	NA	ASSPSRGGGEKLF
TRBV12-3/TRBV12-4	NA	ASTLDSYNEQF
TRBV14	NA	ASSKTRRDGYT
TRBV18	few	ASSLSNRDPETQY
TRBV5-1	NA	ASRPGTSGKRGSNGEQF
TRBV4-3	once	ASSHPGTSGSGEQF
TRBV6-5	NA	ASRTQAGGLGTQY
TRBV7-2	NA	ASSIRQGGTEAF
TRBV5-1	NA	ASSQTVNYGYT
TRBV19	NA	ASSTGTGAPMEPQH
TRBV7-3	NA	ASSLTRNTGELF
TRBV6-2/TRBV6-3	NA	ASSDTENYGYT
TRBV20-1	NA	SASTLLAGAVEQF
TRBV18	NA	ASSPGGSNQPQH
TRBV7-2	NA	ASSPGIAGSSEQF
TRBV18	NA	ASSPPGQSSGNTIY
TRBV18	NA	ASSPPRTRVNNEQF
TRBV7-9	NA	ASSLGKGQPDSGANVLT
TRBV4-3	NA	ASSPLAGEFSNEQF
TRBV3-1/TRBV3-2	NA	ASSQEGSNYGYT
TRBV7-9	NA	ASTPTANTEAF